This T cell receptor (beta chain) appears in the sequencing data of a study of T cell responses to AZD1222 COVID-19 vaccine. Study results and limitations: Only a handful of AZD1222 recipients were seropositive at baseline.

Concerning this clone itself: The antigen remains unidentified.

Only in-frame clones appear in the TCRdb table, and some are missing; sequencing was by immunoSEQ multiplex PCR. The sample has some 100,000 clones; around 87% are singletons. V was trimmed by 5 bases and J by 1 base, leaving 18 bases between them. The CDR3 extends over 16 amino acids. The germline CDR1 and CDR2 sequences are SNHLY and FYNNEI. The sequences come from peripheral blood, collected on day 0 of AZD1222 vaccination. The V call is TRBV2, the J call TRBJ2-7; perhaps TRBD1 as D (6 bases). The origin of this receptor is an adult in good health. The CDR3 DNA reads TGTGCCAGCAGTAATCCTCGGGACACTATATCCTACGAGCAGTACTTC. Amino acids: CASSNPRDTISYEQYF.